What follows is one T cell receptor beta chain and its context. This clonotype was recorded at least ten times. This receptor's antigen is unknown. It has no much larger one-base neighbor in the sample; base qualities were not kept. Taken from cysteine to phenylalanine, the CDR3 has 16 residues. CDR3 DNA only is kept here, 48 bases in frame from base 1. Via the germline V gene, CDR1 is MDHEN and CDR2 SYDVKM. Clipping removes 10 bases from V and 0 bases from J, with 6 as the unmatched junction base count. The data were taken from a study of blood T cells in healthy people across ages (dated by TCRdb to between 2015 and 2016). Concerning the study at large: In model experiments, roughly one uniquely barcoded TCR beta cDNA molecule per two T cells was captured by template switching. Four age groups were formed from the donors: young (average 16 years), middle-aged (just under 40), aged (62) and long-lived (about 80). Two additional independent replicas of 1 million unique cDNA reads from the same blood draw were analyzed for two donors (one aged 18 to 29 and one aged 80 or older). Using deep sequencing normalized with unique cDNA molecular identifiers, the study measured how TCR beta repertoire diversity changes with age.

The research as a whole found: Estimates of total diversity based on one million sequenced T cells were considered lower bounds and underestimates. As age increased, observed TCR beta diversity per million T cells dropped in a roughly linear way, and a significant reduction was already evident by age 40. The CMV infection status of donors was not known, potentially confounding age-related changes in expanded clonotypes. Observed TCR beta diversity correlated strongly with the percentage of naive T cells measured by flow cytometry. Conclusive comparison of naive and antigen-experienced compartments was prevented by the profiling of bulk unsorted PBMCs. The long-lived group showed more naive CD4+ T cells, fewer expanded clones and increased TCR diversity than the aged group, suggesting age selection.

Systemically healthy Caucasian individuals from Russia, about 38 in total and aged roughly 6 to 100 years, were included as donors. Roughly 11 milliliters of peripheral blood were drawn from each donor into EDTA-treated Vacutainer tubes. Ficoll-Paque density-gradient centrifugation was used to isolate PBMCs, with at least 7 million per sample. Trizol reagent was used to extract total RNA from the PBMCs, yielding at least 5 micrograms per sample. For every donor, flow cytometry on a PBMC aliquot measured the percentage of naive CD45RAhigh/CD27high T cells. Libraries were built with 5' RACE. The sequencer listed for this sample is Illumina HiSeq 2500. A second PCR of about 6 to 11 cycles was performed with a sample-barcoded 5' primer and a J-beta primer mix. A unique molecular identifier was introduced onto each TCR beta cDNA molecule by a template-switch 5' adaptor carrying 12 random nucleotides. Each sample yielded at least 2.5 million CDR3-containing paired-end reads. First-strand cDNA was synthesized from all RNA with the Mint cDNA synthesis kit, primed by a TRBC-specific oligonucleotide. Following uracil-DNA glycosylase treatment, a first 18-cycle PCR with universal primers M1SS and BC2_uni_R was performed on all cDNA. The authors' pipeline ran thus. For normalization, 1 million high-quality reads, each with a distinct molecular identifier, were randomly selected from each sample. Reads sharing molecular identifiers were discarded rather than binned into consensus sequences. CDR3 identification, clonotype clustering and error correction used MiTCR with a Q25 quality threshold and the strictest error-elimination algorithm. A nonparametric unseen species model with Euler transformation was used to estimate a lower bound on total TCR beta diversity. TCRdb reprocessed the public reads (quality trimming at Q25 with fastp, clone calling with MiXCR) and kept in-frame beta chains. Identical CDR3 proteins give one entry, which carries the most common genes and DNA. The V and J calls follow TCRdb's processing rather than the paper's. Counted in this sample were approximately 960,000 distinct CDR3 sequences; 25% to 30% of them appeared once. Of the sample, roughly a tenth falls within the top ten clones.

In addition, the sample was reused for a study of T cells of mothers and their children. The second paper states: Nine systemically healthy Caucasian individuals served as donors, namely three mothers together with their six children. cDNA synthesis used all of the extracted RNA, with roughly 1.5 ug of RNA in each 15 ul reaction. In the second PCR, the M1S primer introduced both the sample barcodes and 2-4 random nucleotides. Over 8.5 million TCR beta CDR3 reads came from each mother, compared with a few million reads from each child. Thymic selection shapes the output of TCR recombination in a similar way in related and unrelated pairs, and inherited differences have a minor effect. Normalized repertoire overlap in related mother-child pairs was always slightly higher than in unrelated mother-child pairs, but the difference was never significant. Persistent microchimeric T cell clones were not detected, at a sensitivity of approximately 93 clones per million clonotypes. Deep NGS was used in the study to compare the TCR beta repertoires of mothers and children and to look for features that separate related mother-child pairs from unrelated individuals. Mothers averaged roughly 40 +/- 4 years of age and children averaged around 10 +/- 4 years. After adapters were ligated using NEBNext reagents, the libraries underwent 100+100 nt paired-end sequencing on an Illumina HiSeq 2000. To prevent cross-contamination, the mother and child libraries were prepared a month apart and were sequenced in separate runs. For each donor, between roughly 500,000 and 2,200,000 distinct TCR beta clonotypes were identified. Naive TCR beta clonotypes were estimated from low-frequency clonotypes matched to each donor's FACS-determined naive share, without sorting.

The sequenced sample consisted of blood. The clonotype was recovered from a woman in her thirties or forties in good health. In this chain, TRBV28 is recombined with TRBJ2-1, and TRBD2 aligns with 13 junction nucleotides. CDR3 protein: CATGLAGASSYNEQFF. The bases read TGTGCCACCGGACTAGCGGGGGCCAGCTCCTACAATGAGCAGTTCTTC.